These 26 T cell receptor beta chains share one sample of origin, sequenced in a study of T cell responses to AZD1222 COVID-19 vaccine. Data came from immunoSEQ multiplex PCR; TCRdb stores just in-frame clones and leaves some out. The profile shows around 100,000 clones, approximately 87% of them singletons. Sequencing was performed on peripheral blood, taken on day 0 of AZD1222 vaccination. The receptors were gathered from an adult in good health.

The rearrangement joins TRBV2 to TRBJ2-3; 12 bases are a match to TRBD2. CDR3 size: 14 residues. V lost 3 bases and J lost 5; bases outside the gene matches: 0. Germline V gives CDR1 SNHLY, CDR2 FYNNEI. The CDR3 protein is CASSEGLAGDTQYF. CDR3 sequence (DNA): TGTGCCAGCAGTGAGGGACTAGCGGGAGATACGCAGTATTTT.

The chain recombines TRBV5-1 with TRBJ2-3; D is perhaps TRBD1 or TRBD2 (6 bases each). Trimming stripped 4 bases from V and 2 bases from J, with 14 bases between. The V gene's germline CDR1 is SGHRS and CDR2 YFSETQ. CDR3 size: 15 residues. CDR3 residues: CASSTPRGPTDTQYF. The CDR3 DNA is TGCGCCAGCAGCACCCCTCGGGGGCCCACAGATACGCAGTATTTT.

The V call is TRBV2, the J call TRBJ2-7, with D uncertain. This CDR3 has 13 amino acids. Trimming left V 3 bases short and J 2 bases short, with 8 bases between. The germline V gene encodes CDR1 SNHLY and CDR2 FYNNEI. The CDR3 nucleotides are TGTGCCAGCAGTGACGGCTTCGCCTACGAGCAGTACTTC. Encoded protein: CASSDGFAYEQYF.

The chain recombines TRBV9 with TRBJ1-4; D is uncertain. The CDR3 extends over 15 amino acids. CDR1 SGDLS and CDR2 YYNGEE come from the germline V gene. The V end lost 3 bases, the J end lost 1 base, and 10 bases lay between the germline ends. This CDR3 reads CASSGSDVTNEKLFF. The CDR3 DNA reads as TGTGCCAGCAGCGGCTCCGATGTAACTAATGAAAAACTGTTTTTT.

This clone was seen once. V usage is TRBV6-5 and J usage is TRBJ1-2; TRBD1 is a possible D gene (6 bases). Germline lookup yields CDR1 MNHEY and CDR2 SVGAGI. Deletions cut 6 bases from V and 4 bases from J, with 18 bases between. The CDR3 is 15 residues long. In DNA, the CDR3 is TGTGCCAGCAGGCTTGACTTGACAGGAGCCTATGGCTACACCTTC. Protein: CASRLDLTGAYGYTF.

The CDR3 loop reads CASSTSGSTDEQFF. The DNA for the CDR3 is TGTGCCAGCAGCACTAGCGGGAGTACGGATGAGCAGTTCTTC. This rearrangement joins TRBV9 to TRBJ2-1, with 11 bases lining up with TRBD2. Germline CDR1 reads SGDLS; CDR2 reads YYNGEE. CDR3 length equals 14 residues. V was clipped by 4 bases and J by 8 bases; unmatched bases: 5.

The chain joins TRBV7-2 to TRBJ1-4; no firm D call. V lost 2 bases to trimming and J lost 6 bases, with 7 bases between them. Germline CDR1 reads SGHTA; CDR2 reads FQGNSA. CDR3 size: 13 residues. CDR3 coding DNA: TGTGCCAGCAGCTTAAGGCTTTATGAAAAACTGTTTTTT. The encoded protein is CASSLRLYEKLFF.

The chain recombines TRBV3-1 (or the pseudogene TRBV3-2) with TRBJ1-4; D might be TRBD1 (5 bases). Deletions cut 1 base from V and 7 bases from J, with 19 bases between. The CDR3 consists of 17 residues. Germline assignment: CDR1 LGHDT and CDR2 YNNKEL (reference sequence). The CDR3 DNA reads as TGTGCCAGCAGCCAAGGAAACACCATGGTCGGGACTGAAAAACTGTTTTTT. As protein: CASSQGNTMVGTEKLFF.

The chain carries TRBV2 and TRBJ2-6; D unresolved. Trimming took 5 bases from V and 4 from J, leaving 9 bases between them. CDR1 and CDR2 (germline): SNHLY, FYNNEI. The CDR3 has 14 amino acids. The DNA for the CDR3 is TGTGCCAGCAGTAGGATTGGGGGGGCCAACGTCCTGACTTTC. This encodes CASSRIGGANVLTF.

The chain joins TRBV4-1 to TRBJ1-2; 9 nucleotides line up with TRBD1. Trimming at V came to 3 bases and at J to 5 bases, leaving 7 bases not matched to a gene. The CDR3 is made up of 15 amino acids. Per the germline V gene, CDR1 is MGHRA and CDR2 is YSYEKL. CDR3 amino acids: CASSHETGTGYGYTF. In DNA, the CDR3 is TGCGCCAGCAGCCATGAGACCGGGACAGGGTATGGCTACACCTTC.

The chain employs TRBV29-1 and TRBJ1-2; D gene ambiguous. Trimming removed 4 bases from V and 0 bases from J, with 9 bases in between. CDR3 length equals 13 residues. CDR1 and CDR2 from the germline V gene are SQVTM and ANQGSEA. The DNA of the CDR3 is TGCAGCGTTGGGCCACCTCCTAACTATGGCTACACCTTC. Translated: CSVGPPPNYGYTF.

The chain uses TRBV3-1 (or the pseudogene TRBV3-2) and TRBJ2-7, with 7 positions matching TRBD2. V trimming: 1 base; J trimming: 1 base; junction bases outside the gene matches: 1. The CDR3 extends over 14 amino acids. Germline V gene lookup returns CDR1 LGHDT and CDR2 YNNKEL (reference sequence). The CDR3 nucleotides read TGTGCCAGCAGCCAAGCGGGGGGATCCTACGAGCAGTACTTC. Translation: CASSQAGGSYEQYF.

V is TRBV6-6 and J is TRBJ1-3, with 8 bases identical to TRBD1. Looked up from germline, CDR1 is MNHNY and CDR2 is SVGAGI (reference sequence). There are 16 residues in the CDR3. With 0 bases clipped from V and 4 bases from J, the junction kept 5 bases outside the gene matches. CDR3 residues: CASSYSFGTGGNTIYF. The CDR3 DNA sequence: TGTGCCAGCAGTTACTCGTTTGGGACAGGCGGAAACACCATATATTTT.

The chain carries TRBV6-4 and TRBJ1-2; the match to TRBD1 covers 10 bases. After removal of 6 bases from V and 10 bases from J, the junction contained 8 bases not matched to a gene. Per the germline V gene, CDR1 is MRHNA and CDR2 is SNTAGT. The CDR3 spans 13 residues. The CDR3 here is CASSTRDRGVYTF. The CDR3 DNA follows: TGTGCCAGCAGCACCCGGGACAGGGGAGTCTACACCTTC.

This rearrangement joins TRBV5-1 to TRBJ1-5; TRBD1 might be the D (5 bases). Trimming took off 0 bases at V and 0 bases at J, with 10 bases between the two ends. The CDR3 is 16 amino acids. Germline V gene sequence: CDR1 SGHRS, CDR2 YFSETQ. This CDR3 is CASSLGGSGSNQPQHF. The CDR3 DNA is TGCGCCAGCAGCTTGGGGGGCTCGGGTAGCAATCAGCCCCAGCATTTT.

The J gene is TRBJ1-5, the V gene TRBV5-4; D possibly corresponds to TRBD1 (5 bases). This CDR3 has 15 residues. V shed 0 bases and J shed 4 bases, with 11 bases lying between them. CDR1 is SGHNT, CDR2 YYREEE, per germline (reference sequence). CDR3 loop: CASSLGGGVNQPQHF. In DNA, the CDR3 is TGTGCCAGCAGCTTGGGGGGCGGTGTAAATCAGCCCCAGCATTTT.

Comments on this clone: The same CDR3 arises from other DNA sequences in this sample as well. CDR3 amino acids: CASSLRPYNEQFF. The CDR3 DNA sequence: TGTGCCAGCAGTTTGCGGCCGTACAATGAGCAGTTCTTC. This chain links TRBV27 with TRBJ2-1, with D unresolved. Germline V gives CDR1 MNHEY, CDR2 SMNVEV (reference sequence). The CDR3 contains 13 residues. The V gene lost 3 bases and the J gene lost 4 bases, with 7 bases spanning the gap.

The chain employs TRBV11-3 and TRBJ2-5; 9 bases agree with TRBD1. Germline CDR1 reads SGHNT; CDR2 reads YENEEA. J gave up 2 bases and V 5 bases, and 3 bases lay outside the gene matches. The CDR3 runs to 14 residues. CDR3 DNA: TGTGCCAGCAGCCCGGGACAGGGTCAAGAGACCCAGTACTTC. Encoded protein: CASSPGQGQETQYF. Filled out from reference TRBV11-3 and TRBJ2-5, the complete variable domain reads EAGVVQSPRYKIIEKKQPVAFWCNPISGHNTLYWYLQNLGQGPELLIRYENEEAVDDSQLPKDRFSAERLKGVDSTLKIQPAELGDSAVYLCASSPGQGQETQYFGPGTRLLVL.

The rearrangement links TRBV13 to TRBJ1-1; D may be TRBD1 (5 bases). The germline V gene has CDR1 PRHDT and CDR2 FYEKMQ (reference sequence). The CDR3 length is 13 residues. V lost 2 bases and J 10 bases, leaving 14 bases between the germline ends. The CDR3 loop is CASSLQARVRAFF. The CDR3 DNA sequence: TGTGCCAGCAGCTTACAAGCCAGGGTGAGAGCTTTCTTT. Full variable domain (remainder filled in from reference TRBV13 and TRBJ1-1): AAGVIQSPRHLIKEKRETATLKCYPIPRHDTVYWYQQGPGQDPQFLISFYEKMQSDKGSIPDRFSAQQFSDYHSELNMSSLELGDSALYFCASSLQARVRAFFGQGTRLTVV.

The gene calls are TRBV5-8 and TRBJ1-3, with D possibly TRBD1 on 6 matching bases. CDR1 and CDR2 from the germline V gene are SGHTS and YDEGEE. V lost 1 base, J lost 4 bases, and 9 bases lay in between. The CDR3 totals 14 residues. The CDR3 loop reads CASSLTGFGNTIYF. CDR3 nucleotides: TGTGCCAGCAGCTTGACAGGGTTCGGAAACACCATATATTTT.

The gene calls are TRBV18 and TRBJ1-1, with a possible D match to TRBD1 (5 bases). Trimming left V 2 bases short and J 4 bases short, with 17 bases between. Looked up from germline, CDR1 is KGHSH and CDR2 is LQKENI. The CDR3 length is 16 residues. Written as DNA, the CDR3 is TGTGCCAGCTCACCAGCTGGGACCTCTGGGGGCACTGAAGCTTTCTTT. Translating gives CASSPAGTSGGTEAFF.

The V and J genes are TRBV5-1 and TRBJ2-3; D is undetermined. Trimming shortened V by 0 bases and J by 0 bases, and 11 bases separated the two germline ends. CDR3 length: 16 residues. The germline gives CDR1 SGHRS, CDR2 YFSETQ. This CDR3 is CASSLAQMPSTDTQYF. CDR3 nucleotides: TGCGCCAGCAGCTTGGCCCAGATGCCTAGCACAGATACGCAGTATTTT.

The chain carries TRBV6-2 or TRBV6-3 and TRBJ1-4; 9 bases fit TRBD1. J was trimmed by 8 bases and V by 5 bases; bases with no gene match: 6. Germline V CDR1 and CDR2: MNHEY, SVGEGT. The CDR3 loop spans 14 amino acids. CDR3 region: CASSDRQGDEKLFF. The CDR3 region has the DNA TGTGCCAGCAGTGACCGACAGGGGGACGAAAAACTGTTTTTT.

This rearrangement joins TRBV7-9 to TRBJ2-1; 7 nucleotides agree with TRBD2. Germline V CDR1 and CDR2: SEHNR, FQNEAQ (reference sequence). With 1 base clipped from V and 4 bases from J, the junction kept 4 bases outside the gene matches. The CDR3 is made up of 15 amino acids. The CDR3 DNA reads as TGTGCCAGCAGCTTAGGCGGGGAGGGGTACAATGAGCAGTTCTTC. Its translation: CASSLGGEGYNEQFF.

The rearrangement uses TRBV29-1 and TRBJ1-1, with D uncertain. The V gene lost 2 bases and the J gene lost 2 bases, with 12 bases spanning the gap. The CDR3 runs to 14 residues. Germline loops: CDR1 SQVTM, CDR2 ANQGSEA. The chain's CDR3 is CSVELRSPNTEAFF. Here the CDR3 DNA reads TGCAGCGTTGAACTCCGTTCCCCTAACACTGAAGCTTTCTTT.

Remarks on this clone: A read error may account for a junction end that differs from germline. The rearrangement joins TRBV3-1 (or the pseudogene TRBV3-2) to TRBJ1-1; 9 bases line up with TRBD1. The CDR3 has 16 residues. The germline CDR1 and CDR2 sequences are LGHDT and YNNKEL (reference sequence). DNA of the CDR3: TGTGCCAGCAGCCTCGGGGACAGGGTATTTAACAATGAAGCTTTCTTT. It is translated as CASSLGDRVFNNEAFF.